This T cell receptor (beta chain) was found in a study of blood T cell repertoires in COVID-19. Study-level information: PBMCs, B-cell-depleted T cells, or T cells were the source of the cDNA or gDNA that made up the material.

Germline CDR1 and CDR2: SNHLY and FYNNEI. The CDR3 is 15 amino acids. The V and J ends lost 6 bases and 2 bases, in that order; junction bases with no gene match: 5. As processed by the authors: Counts of nucleated cells, estimated from reference gene primer amplification, were obtained. Libraries were prepared by immunoSEQ multiplex PCR; TCRdb keeps only in-frame clonotypes and omits some of them. The V and J calls and clone size are taken from that table; D and trimming were inferred from the DNA. The table has 200,000 to 250,000 clones, around nine tenths seen once. The sequenced material came from peripheral blood. The chain joins TRBV2 to TRBJ2-2; 8 nucleotides align to TRBD2. The clonotype comes from a man aged 60 to 69 who had recovered from COVID-19. CDR3 sequence reads: CASRTSARNTGELFF. DNA for the CDR3: TGTGCCAGCAGGACTAGCGCTCGAAACACCGGGGAGCTGTTTTTT.